This TCR beta chain was observed in a study of blood T cell repertoires in COVID-19. Study context: From the United States, Italy and Spain came samples of acute and convalescent COVID-19.

Original processing methods: Reference gene primer amplification gave nucleated cell count estimates. Data came from immunoSEQ multiplex PCR; TCRdb stores just in-frame clones and leaves some out. V, J and clone size were drawn from that table, and D and trimming were deduced from the DNA. The repertoire holds about 99,000 clones, with 86% as singletons. Trimming pared 2 bases from V and 2 bases from J, leaving 14 bases between. The germline CDR1 and CDR2 sequences are SGHDT and YYEEEE. This CDR3 contains 15 residues. This clone was picked up a small number of times. This receptor was taken from a woman aged 60 to 75 in a cohort sampled during active or convalescent COVID-19. The chain uses TRBV5-6 and TRBJ2-7; possibly TRBD2 for D (6 bases). The sample consisted of peripheral blood. The CDR3 DNA sequence: TGTGCCAGCAGCTTTACTGGCGGGGCCCCCTACGAGCAGTACTTC. Translation gives CASSFTGGAPYEQYF.